One T cell receptor (beta chain) is described in this entry. Only a few counts were recorded for this clone. Its antigen remains undetermined. No much larger clone is present one base from it, and per-base qualities are unavailable. This specimen comes from a study of beta chain features in type 1 diabetes (dated by TCRdb to the late 2010s). Turning to the overall study: Mean age, gender distribution, total cell number and subset yield did not differ between patients and healthy donors. In the study, TCRB repertoires of sorted circulating CD4+ T cell subsets from recently diagnosed type 1 diabetes patients were compared with those of matched healthy donors. Whereas all 30 or so donors provided naive and central memory subsets, regulatory and stem cell-like memory subsets were isolated from just 8 patients and roughly 8 healthy donors. Across all samples, 107,917,701 sorted cells were examined, and cell number per subset correlated strongly with RNA yield.

Each donor gave one peripheral blood draw, averaging roughly 100 mL, which was collected into heparinised tubes. A BD FACSAria II was used to sort naive, central memory, regulatory and stem cell-like memory CD4+ T cells with a panel that included CD45RO, CCR7, CD25, CD127, CD95 and CD27. Purity was above 98% for every sorted population. Right away, PBMCs were isolated by Lymphoprep density gradient centrifugation and were stained directly, with no culture step. Samples were stained and sorted in pairs, with one healthy donor and one patient per experiment, so that batch effects were minimized. At the junction V is shortened by 9 bases and J by 2 bases, with 14 bases in between. As encoded in the germline V gene, CDR1 is SNHLY while CDR2 is FYNNEI. The CDR3 numbers 15 residues from cysteine through phenylalanine. Only the CDR3 DNA stays, 45 bases, in frame from base 1. What the work shows at the level of the full study, not this receptor alone: Because cDNA was sequenced instead of genomic DNA, activated cells with high expression could be over-represented, although the groups did not differ in activation or CD3 levels. Patients with type 1 diabetes made fewer insertions and deleted more nucleotides at VDJ recombination sites, implying thymic rearrangement abnormalities. A moderate but significant shortening of TCRB CDR3 length was observed in type 1 diabetes patients in all four CD4+ subsets. Naive, central memory and regulatory TCRB repertoires appeared more similar among patients than among healthy donors. HLA sub-analyses involved small numbers of individuals, so any influence of HLA type on TCRB rearrangement remained unresolved. Shorter templates might be favored by PCR, yet because patient and control samples were amplified and corrected together, any such skew would affect both groups equally.

The entire amount of isolated RNA was reverse transcribed using the High Capacity cDNA Reverse Transcription Kit, so the sequenced TCRB transcripts were expressed ones. Naive, central memory and regulatory T cell samples underwent deep immunoSEQ sequencing, averaging around 4 million total reads per sample. Sorted cells were lysed in RLT buffer, and RNA was extracted using DNase-treated RNeasy Micro or Mini kits according to cell number. Each cell subset was processed separately to prevent cross-contamination, with patient and healthy donor samples processed together. TCRB sequences were amplified from cDNA with the immunoSEQ multiplex PCR, producing 87-bp fragments spanning the CDR3 region. Amplicons were sequenced on the Illumina HiSeq platform. In the original analysis: Synthetic template baselines were used to correct PCR bias computationally, reads within Hamming distance 2 were collapsed, and singletons that could not be merged were discarded. Reads were aligned against IMGT so that V, D and J genes, CDR3 length and insertions or deletions at six rearrangement sites could be assigned. Within each subset, clonotype counts were normalized to sorted cell number, after which true diversity and Gini coefficients were computed with the tcR R package. The overlap coefficient, calculated on TCRB nucleotide sequences, was used to quantify repertoire sharing. TCRdb provides this immuneACCESS table in a form limited to in-frame rearrangements. Some clones are lacking; in checked studies, under half of them reflect an unresolved V gene, and why the rest are absent is not known. The DNA gave D and trimming, while V, J and clone size come from that table. The sample data list about 160,000 clones, and about 9% of these were observed just once. The ten top clones hold 0.54% of the sample.

The sequenced sample consisted of central memory CD4+ T cells from blood. Recombination connected TRBV2 to TRBJ2-6; 5 matching bases give a weak D call of TRBD1. This receptor was obtained from a woman under 30 with type 1 diabetes. The DNA sequence follows: TGTGCCAGAGGGGCAGGCGTCCCTGGGGCCAACGTCCTGACTTTC. This yields the protein CARGAGVPGANVLTF.